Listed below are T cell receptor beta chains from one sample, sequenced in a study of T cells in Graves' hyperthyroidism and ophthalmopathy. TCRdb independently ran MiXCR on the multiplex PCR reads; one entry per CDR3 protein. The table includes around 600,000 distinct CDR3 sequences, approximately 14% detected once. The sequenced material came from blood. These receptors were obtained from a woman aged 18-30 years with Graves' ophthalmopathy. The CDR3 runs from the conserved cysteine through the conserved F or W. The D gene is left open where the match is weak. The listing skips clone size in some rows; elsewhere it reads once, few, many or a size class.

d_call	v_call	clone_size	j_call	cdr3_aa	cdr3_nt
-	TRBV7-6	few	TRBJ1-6	CASSPSAWNSPLHF	TGTGCCAGCAGCCCCTCCGCATGGAATTCACCCCTCCACTTT
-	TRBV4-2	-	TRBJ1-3	CASSHPFLGTIYF	TGTGCCAGCAGCCACCCCTTCTTAGGCACCATATATTTT
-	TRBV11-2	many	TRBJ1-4	CASSLQVPNEKLFF	TGTGCCAGCAGCCTCCAGGTACCGAATGAAAAACTGTTTTTT
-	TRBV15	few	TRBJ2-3	CATSRDRGRVTDTQYF	TGTGCCACCAGCAGAGATAGGGGGAGGGTCACAGATACGCAGTATTTT
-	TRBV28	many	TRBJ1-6	CASSTLTGPWINSPLHF	TGTGCCAGCAGCACTCTCACAGGCCCCTGGATCAATTCACCCCTCCACTTT
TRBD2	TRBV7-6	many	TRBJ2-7	CASSPAPTSGKGLYEQYF	TGTGCCAGCAGCCCCGCGCCGACTAGCGGGAAGGGGCTCTACGAGCAGTACTTC
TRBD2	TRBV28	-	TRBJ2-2	CASSPWTSGPPNTGELFF	TGTGCCAGCAGTCCCTGGACTAGCGGGCCTCCGAACACCGGGGAGCTGTTTTTT
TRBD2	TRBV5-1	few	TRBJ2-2	CASSLEAAGGYAGELFF	TGCGCCAGCAGCTTGGAGGCAGCGGGAGGATACGCCGGGGAGCTGTTTTTT
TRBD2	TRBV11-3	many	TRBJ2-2	CASSPIRGRTGELFF	TGTGCCAGCAGCCCAATACGCGGGAGGACCGGGGAGCTGTTTTTT
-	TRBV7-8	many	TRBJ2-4	CASSLDRVLYF	TGTGCCAGCAGCTTAGATCGTGTCTTGTACTTC
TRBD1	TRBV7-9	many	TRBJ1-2	CASSTPSVRDRGDGYTF	TGTGCCAGCAGCACCCCGTCCGTCCGGGACAGGGGGGATGGCTACACCTTC
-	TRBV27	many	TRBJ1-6	CASSLSGFNSPLHF	TGTGCCAGCAGTTTATCAGGGTTTAATTCACCCCTCCACTTT
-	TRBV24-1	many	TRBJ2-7	CATMGGHESYEQYF	TGTGCCACCATGGGAGGACACGAGTCCTACGAGCAGTACTTC
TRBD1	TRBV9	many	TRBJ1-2	CASSVWTGQGYTF	TGTGCCAGCAGCGTTTGGACAGGGCAAGGCTACACCTTC
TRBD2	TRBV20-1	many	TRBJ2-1	CSARIPSGRNAYNEQFF	TGCAGTGCTAGAATCCCTAGCGGGAGGAACGCCTACAATGAGCAGTTCTTC
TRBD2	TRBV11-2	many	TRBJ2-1	CASSLKAGGLTSYNEQFF	TGTGCCAGCAGCTTAAAAGCGGGAGGCCTGACTTCATACAATGAGCAGTTCTTC
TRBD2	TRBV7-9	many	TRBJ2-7	CASSGQREGTYEQYF	TGTGCCAGCAGCGGGCAGCGGGAGGGAACTTACGAGCAGTACTTC
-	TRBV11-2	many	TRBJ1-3	CASSQLKTSRTGNTIYF	TGTGCCAGCAGCCAACTCAAGACAAGTCGTACTGGAAACACCATATATTTT
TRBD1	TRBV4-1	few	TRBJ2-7	CASSQDLRDSSPYEQYF	TGCGCCAGCAGCCAAGATCTCAGGGACAGCTCTCCCTACGAGCAGTACTTC
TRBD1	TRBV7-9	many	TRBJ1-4	CASSNPPDRGRNEKLFF	TGTGCCAGCAGCAATCCGCCGGACAGGGGCCGTAATGAAAAACTGTTTTTT
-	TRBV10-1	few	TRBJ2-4	CASSALTGLAKNIQYF	TGCGCCAGCAGCGCCCTAACGGGCCTAGCCAAAAACATTCAGTACTTC
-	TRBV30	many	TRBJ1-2	CAWSQGAYGYTF	TGTGCCTGGAGTCAAGGGGCCTATGGCTACACCTTC
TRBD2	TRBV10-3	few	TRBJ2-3	CATTLAGGPDTQYF	TGTGCCACAACACTAGCGGGAGGGCCGGATACGCAGTATTTT
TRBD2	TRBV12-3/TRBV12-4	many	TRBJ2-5	CASSLRLAGGGETQYF	TGTGCCAGCAGTTTACGGCTAGCGGGAGGTGGAGAGACCCAGTACTTC
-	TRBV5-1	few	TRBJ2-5	CASSLRGTETQYF	TGCGCCAGCAGCTTGAGGGGCACAGAGACCCAGTACTTC
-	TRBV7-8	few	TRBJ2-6	CASSSRTRGSSGANVLTF	TGTGCCAGCAGCTCACGGACTCGAGGAAGCTCTGGGGCCAACGTCCTGACTTTC
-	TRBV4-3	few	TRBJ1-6	CASSQVGTGSSPLHF	TGCGCCAGCAGCCAAGTGGGAACAGGGAGTTCACCCCTCCACTTT
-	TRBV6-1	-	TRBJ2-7	CASSLEGRWAYEQYF	TGTGCCAGCAGTTTGGAGGGCAGGTGGGCCTACGAGCAGTACTTC
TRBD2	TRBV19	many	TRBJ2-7	CASSSPAGISYEQYF	TGTGCCAGTAGTAGTCCAGCGGGGATTTCCTACGAGCAGTACTTC
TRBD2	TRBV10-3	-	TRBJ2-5	CAISGTSEETQYF	TGTGCCATCAGTGGGACTAGTGAAGAGACCCAGTACTTC
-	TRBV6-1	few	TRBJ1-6	CASSLWGEGSPLHF	TGTGCCAGCAGCCTTTGGGGCGAGGGATCACCCCTCCACTTT
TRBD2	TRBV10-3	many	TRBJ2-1	CAITRIAGGPTDEQFF	TGTGCCATCACCCGTATAGCGGGAGGGCCCACGGATGAGCAGTTCTTC
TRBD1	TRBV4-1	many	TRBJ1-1	CASSQQNRGEAFF	TGCGCCAGCAGCCAACAAAACAGGGGTGAAGCTTTCTTT
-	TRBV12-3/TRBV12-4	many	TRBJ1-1	CASSSGDSWHTEAFF	TGTGCCAGCAGTTCCGGTGACAGTTGGCACACTGAAGCTTTCTTT
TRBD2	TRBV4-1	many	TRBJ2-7	CASSLHASAGEDEQYF	TGCGCCAGCAGCCTCCACGCTTCAGCGGGAGAAGACGAGCAGTACTTC
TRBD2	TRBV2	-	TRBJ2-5	CASSPSGGRADQETQYF	TGTGCCAGCTCACCCTCGGGCGGGAGGGCCGACCAAGAGACCCAGTACTTC
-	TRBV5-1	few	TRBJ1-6	CASSLVSQAPLHF	TGCGCCAGCAGCTTGGTGTCACAGGCGCCCCTCCACTTT
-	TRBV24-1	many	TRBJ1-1	CATSAPGLGAFF	TGTGCCACCAGTGCCCCCGGGTTAGGAGCTTTCTTT
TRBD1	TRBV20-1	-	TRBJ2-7	CSARVLWSRGRGTPNSYEQYF	TGCAGTGCTAGAGTTTTATGGAGTCGGGGCAGGGGGACCCCGAACTCCTACGAGCAGTACTTC
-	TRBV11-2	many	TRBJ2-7	CASSLGQYSYEQYF	TGTGCCAGCAGCTTAGGACAGTACTCCTACGAGCAGTACTTC
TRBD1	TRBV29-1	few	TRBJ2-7	CSVWTGTGGYEQYF	TGCAGCGTTTGGACCGGGACAGGGGGCTACGAGCAGTACTTC
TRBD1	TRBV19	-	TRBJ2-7	CASSGRQGAYEQYF	TGTGCCAGTAGCGGAAGACAGGGAGCCTACGAGCAGTACTTC
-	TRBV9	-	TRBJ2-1	CASSVDQGTSYNEQFF	TGTGCCAGCAGCGTAGATCAGGGCACCTCCTACAATGAGCAGTTCTTC
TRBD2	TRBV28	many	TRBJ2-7	CASRGTSGRSSYEQYF	TGTGCCAGCAGGGGGACTAGCGGGAGAAGCTCCTACGAGCAGTACTTC
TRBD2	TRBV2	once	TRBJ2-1	CASSGGLAGEGSYNEQFF	TGTGCCAGCAGTGGAGGACTAGCGGGAGAGGGCTCCTACAATGAGCAGTTCTTC
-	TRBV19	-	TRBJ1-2	CASSIAPVNYGYTF	TGTGCCAGTAGTATCGCACCCGTTAACTATGGCTACACCTTC
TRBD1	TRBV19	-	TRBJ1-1	CASNPTGGINTEAFF	TGTGCCAGTAATCCGACAGGGGGTATTAACACTGAAGCTTTCTTT
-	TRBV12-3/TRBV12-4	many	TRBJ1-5	CASSFGRQQDQHF	TGTGCCAGCAGTTTCGGCCGCCAGCAGGACCAGCATTTT
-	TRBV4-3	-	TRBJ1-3	CASSQYLLSDSPRGNTIYF	TGCGCCAGCAGCCAATATCTTTTGTCGGACAGCCCGAGGGGAAACACCATATATTTT
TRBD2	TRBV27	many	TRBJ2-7	CASSLGLALTYEQYF	TGTGCCAGCAGTTTGGGACTAGCGCTGACCTACGAGCAGTACTTC
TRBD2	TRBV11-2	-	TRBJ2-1	CASSPRGVGYSYNEQFF	TGTGCCAGCAGCCCCCGGGGGGTCGGTTATTCCTACAATGAGCAGTTCTTC